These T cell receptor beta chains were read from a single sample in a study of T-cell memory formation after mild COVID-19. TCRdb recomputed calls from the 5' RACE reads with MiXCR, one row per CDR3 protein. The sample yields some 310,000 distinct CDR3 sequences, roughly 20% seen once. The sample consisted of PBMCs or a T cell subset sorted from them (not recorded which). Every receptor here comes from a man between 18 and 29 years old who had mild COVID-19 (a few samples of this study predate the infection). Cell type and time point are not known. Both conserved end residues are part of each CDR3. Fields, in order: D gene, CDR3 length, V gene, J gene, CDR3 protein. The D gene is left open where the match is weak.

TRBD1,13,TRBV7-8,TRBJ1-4,CASSSTGQGGLFF
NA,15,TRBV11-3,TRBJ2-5,CASSLSRDHQETQYF
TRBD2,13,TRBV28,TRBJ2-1,CASRGGTYNEQFF
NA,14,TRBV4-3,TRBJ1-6,CASSQGQALSPLHF
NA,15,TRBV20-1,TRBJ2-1,CSARDRGGEVDEQFF
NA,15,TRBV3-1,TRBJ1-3,CASSQDQLPGNTIYF
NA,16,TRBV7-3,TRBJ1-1,CASSLAPGDLNTEAFF
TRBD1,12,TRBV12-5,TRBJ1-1,CASGTGDTEAFF
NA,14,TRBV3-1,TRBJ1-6,CASSSSGARSPLHF
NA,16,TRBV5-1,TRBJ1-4,CASSLRQGGGDEKLFF
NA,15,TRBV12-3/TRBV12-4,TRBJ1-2,CASRLGSPRGWGYTF
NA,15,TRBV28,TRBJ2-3,CASRLPQGGTDTQYF
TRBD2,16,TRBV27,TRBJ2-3,CASSPRMGLAMGTQYF
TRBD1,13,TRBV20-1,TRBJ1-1,CSARDLSGTGAFF
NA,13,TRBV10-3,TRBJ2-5,CAISVRYQETQYF
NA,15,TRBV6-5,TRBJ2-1,CASTAWGVRTNEQFF
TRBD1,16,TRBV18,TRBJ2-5,CASSSLTGGLRETQYF
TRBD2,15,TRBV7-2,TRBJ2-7,CASSLDGTSSYEQYF
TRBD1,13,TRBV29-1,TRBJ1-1,CSVEGTGVIEAFF
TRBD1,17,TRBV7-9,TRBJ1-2,CASSSIGQGKLNYGYTF
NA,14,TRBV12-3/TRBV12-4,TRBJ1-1,CASRPGQTNTEAFF
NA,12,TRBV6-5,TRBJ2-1,CASSYPGNEQFF
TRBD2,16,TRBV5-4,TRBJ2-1,CACRRTSGGGWNEQFF